This TCR beta chain was sequenced during a study of graft-versus-host responses after intestinal transplantation (dated by TCRdb to the early 2020s). Regarding the study in general: Multivisceral, liver-intestinal, or isolated intestinal transplants were received by the recipients. Instead of going to the commercial service, samples from a few later patients were sequenced in-house on an Illumina MiSeq and processed with MiXCR. Of the roughly 25 intestinal transplant recipients enrolled in the cohort, one of whom was a retransplant, a few patients without pretransplant specimens were excluded. Bulk TCR-beta CDR3 sequencing was used to track graft-versus-host and host-versus-graft alloreactive T cell clones in the graft, circulation and bone marrow after intestinal transplantation. Every recipient was given anti-thymocyte globulin induction, then maintenance tacrolimus and steroids for approximately 3 years. A peak of at least 4% donor T cells among recipient peripheral blood mononuclear cells was the definition used for donor T cell macrochimerism. Alloreactive clones were identified by sequencing pre-transplant mixed lymphocyte reaction products and comparing these products with unstimulated pre-transplant donor and recipient T cells. Study-wide conclusions, independent of this receptor: The conclusions were limited by the relatively low number and heterogeneity of the intestinal transplant patients. Early after transplant, declines in HvG clones were associated with peak levels of circulating GvH clones. In the allografts of patients with donor T cell macrochimerism, GvH to HvG T cell clonal ratios were high. GvH clones were found in recipient bone marrow, and some of the GvH clones appeared earlier in ileal mucosa or blood, which is consistent with an intestinal mucosal origin.

For this chain, trimming is 2 bases at the V end and 6 bases at the J end, and the number of junction bases without a gene match is 10. The CDR3 goes from the cysteine to the phenylalanine over 15 residues. This entry keeps only the CDR3 DNA: 45 bases, framed from base 1. CDR1 is given as MNHEY and CDR2 as SVGAGI, both from the germline V gene. In the paper's terms, the time point label means: cells obtained before transplantation from donor or recipient. CD3+CD4+ and CD3+CD8+ populations were FACS-sorted from unstimulated pre-transplant donor and recipient cells taken from spleen or lymph nodes. Preparation of the library involved the immunoSEQ multiplex PCR assay. For most patients, genomic DNA was isolated with the Qiagen DNeasy Blood and Tissue Kit and sent frozen to Adaptive Biotechnologies for TCR sequencing. Adaptive Biotechnologies carried out high-throughput TCR-beta CDR3 sequencing of genomic DNA for most patients. The study's own analysis went as follows. Adaptive's ImmunoSEQ software was the source of the TCR sequencing data for approximately 18 patients, while a few other patients were processed with MiXCR and VDJtools. To correct CD4 versus CD8 sorting errors, sequences present in both subsets at a frequency ratio below 5:1 were removed. CDR3 nucleotide sequences shared by donor and recipient were removed because the origin of these sequences could not be assigned. To be classed as alloreactive, a clone needed at least 2-fold expansion over unstimulated cells and a minimum CFSE-low frequency of 0.002% (template counts) or 0.001% (read counts). Clones were considered mappable if detected in sequenced pre-transplant spleen, lymph node, or MLR CFSE-low populations of the donor or recipient. The cumulative frequency of alloreactive clones was calculated as a percentage of all sequences, weighted by copy number. TCRdb's version of the immuneACCESS table is confined to in-frame rearrangements and falls short of the full clone set. An unresolved V gene accounts for under half of the shortfall where checked; the remainder is of unknown origin. V and J calls and clone size are copied from that table; D and trimming were computed from the DNA. Counted in this sample were about 110,000 clones; around 94% of them appeared once. Under 1.5% of the sample lies in the top ten.

A word on this clone: Its antigen is not yet known. Per-base quality was not reported, and no clone a single base away is much larger than it.

The sequence joins TRBV6-5 to TRBJ2-7; TRBD2 agrees with 7 junctional bases. Sequencing used unstimulated CD8+ T cells sorted from spleen or lymph node cells, obtained before transplant. This clonotype was obtained from a human donor who was the organ donor for an intestinal transplant. The nucleotides are TGTGCCAGCAGTTACGGGGCGCGGGAGCGAAGCGAGCAGTACTTC. Translation gives CASSYGARERSEQYF.